Listed below are T cell receptor beta chains from one sample, sequenced in a study of blood T cell repertoires in COVID-19. The assay was immunoSEQ multiplex PCR, and TCRdb's table has in-frame clones only and misses some. The data contain about 350,000 clones, roughly 87% of them singletons. Material for sequencing was PBMCs or T cells enriched from blood (not recorded which). These receptors all stem from a woman aged 25 to 39 who had recovered from COVID-19. Both conserved end residues are part of each CDR3. A D gene is named only where the DNA matches it firmly. Size values are once, few and many counts, or a class for expanded clones, and some rows have none.

J gene: TRBJ1-2
clone size: -
V gene: TRBV7-9
D gene: -
CDR3 protein: CASSLVGGGNYGYTF
CDR3 DNA: TGTGCCAGCAGCTTAGTAGGAGGAGGAAACTATGGCTACACCTTC

J gene: TRBJ1-1
clone size: -
V gene: TRBV10-2
D gene: TRBD1
CDR3 protein: CASGPTGFEGAFF
CDR3 DNA: TGCGCCAGCGGGCCGACAGGGTTTGAGGGAGCTTTCTTT

J gene: TRBJ2-7
clone size: -
V gene: TRBV3-1/TRBV3-2
D gene: -
CDR3 protein: CASSPSRDSLNYEQYF
CDR3 DNA: TGTGCCAGCAGCCCGTCCCGGGACTCGCTAAACTACGAGCAGTACTTC

J gene: TRBJ1-1
clone size: -
V gene: TRBV12-3/TRBV12-4
D gene: -
CDR3 protein: CASSFQGNTEAFF
CDR3 DNA: TGTGCCAGCAGTTTCCAGGGGAACACTGAAGCTTTCTTT

J gene: TRBJ2-5
clone size: -
V gene: TRBV5-6
D gene: TRBD2
CDR3 protein: CASSKTSGGARGGETQYF
CDR3 DNA: TGTGCCAGCAGCAAGACTAGCGGGGGGGCCCGTGGCGGAGAGACCCAGTACTTC

J gene: TRBJ1-1
clone size: -
V gene: TRBV14
D gene: TRBD1
CDR3 protein: CASSLDPGQGATEAFF
CDR3 DNA: TGTGCCAGCAGCCTGGATCCGGGACAGGGGGCCACTGAAGCTTTCTTT

J gene: TRBJ1-1
clone size: -
V gene: TRBV3-1/TRBV3-2
D gene: -
CDR3 protein: CASSFNLNTEAFF
CDR3 DNA: TGTGCCAGCAGCTTCAACTTGAACACTGAAGCTTTCTTT

J gene: TRBJ2-7
clone size: -
V gene: TRBV6-2/TRBV6-3
D gene: -
CDR3 protein: CASSLRVGPQPYEQYF
CDR3 DNA: TGTGCCAGCAGCCTACGGGTGGGGCCCCAGCCTTACGAGCAGTACTTC

J gene: TRBJ2-5
clone size: -
V gene: TRBV3-1/TRBV3-2
D gene: TRBD2
CDR3 protein: CASSQDRHGGESKTQYF
CDR3 DNA: TGTGCCAGCAGCCAAGATCGTCACGGGGGGGAGTCCAAGACCCAGTACTTC

J gene: TRBJ2-7
clone size: -
V gene: TRBV19
D gene: TRBD1
CDR3 protein: CASSIRDSYEQYF
CDR3 DNA: TGTGCCAGTAGTATACGGGACAGCTACGAGCAGTACTTC

J gene: TRBJ1-2
clone size: -
V gene: TRBV29-1
D gene: -
CDR3 protein: CSVEGFRYGYTF
CDR3 DNA: TGCAGCGTTGAAGGTTTCCGTTATGGCTACACCTTC

J gene: TRBJ1-3
clone size: few
V gene: TRBV7-8
D gene: -
CDR3 protein: CASSLRFQEGNTIYF
CDR3 DNA: TGTGCCAGCAGCTTACGCTTTCAAGAGGGAAACACCATATATTTT

J gene: TRBJ1-4
clone size: once
V gene: TRBV2
D gene: -
CDR3 protein: CASRADTEKLFF
CDR3 DNA: TGTGCCAGCAGGGCTGATACGGAAAAACTGTTTTTT

J gene: TRBJ2-1
clone size: -
V gene: TRBV29-1
D gene: TRBD2
CDR3 protein: CSVEDIAGSDNEQFF
CDR3 DNA: TGCAGCGTTGAGGATATAGCGGGGAGCGACAATGAGCAGTTCTTC

J gene: TRBJ2-2
clone size: -
V gene: TRBV2
D gene: -
CDR3 protein: CASSNQGDGELFF
CDR3 DNA: TGTGCCAGCAGTAACCAGGGCGACGGGGAGCTGTTTTTT

J gene: TRBJ1-5
clone size: -
V gene: TRBV18
D gene: -
CDR3 protein: CASSPTGLNQPQHF
CDR3 DNA: TGTGCCAGCTCGCCTACAGGGTTGAATCAGCCCCAGCATTTT

J gene: TRBJ2-7
clone size: -
V gene: TRBV28
D gene: -
CDR3 protein: CATLGQTSSYEQYF
CDR3 DNA: TGTGCCACCCTAGGACAGACGAGCTCCTACGAGCAGTACTTC

J gene: TRBJ1-4
clone size: -
V gene: TRBV5-1
D gene: -
CDR3 protein: CASTVSNSNEKLFF
CDR3 DNA: TGCGCCAGCACTGTTTCTAACAGTAATGAAAAACTGTTTTTT

J gene: TRBJ1-2
clone size: -
V gene: TRBV15
D gene: -
CDR3 protein: CATSRGGGNYGYTF
CDR3 DNA: TGTGCCACCAGCAGAGGTGGGGGGAACTATGGCTACACCTTC

J gene: TRBJ2-7
clone size: -
V gene: TRBV10-3
D gene: -
CDR3 protein: CAISGKATGQYEQYF
CDR3 DNA: TGTGCCATCAGTGGAAAGGCAACAGGGCAGTACGAGCAGTACTTC

J gene: TRBJ2-5
clone size: -
V gene: TRBV7-9
D gene: -
CDR3 protein: CASSPRPGAQETQYF
CDR3 DNA: TGTGCCAGCAGCCCGAGACCAGGGGCCCAAGAGACCCAGTACTTC

J gene: TRBJ1-1
clone size: once
V gene: TRBV3-1/TRBV3-2
D gene: -
CDR3 protein: CASSQASGSTEAFF
CDR3 DNA: TGTGCCAGCAGCCAAGCTTCGGGTAGCACTGAAGCTTTCTTT